This T cell receptor (beta chain) derives from a study of immune evolution from preneoplasia to lung adenocarcinoma. Study in general: HLA loss of heterozygosity: about 7% AIS, under 19% MIA, more than 25% ADC, none AAH.

Germline trimming cut 4 bases from V and 7 bases from J; bases unmatched to any gene: 8. The CDR3 sequence is 14 residues long. Germline V CDR1 and CDR2: MDHEN, SYDVKM. Histologic diagnosis was independently verified by two lung pathologists. Study results and limitations: Normal lung had the highest top T cell clone frequencies. Normal lung had highest clonality; later lesions appeared denser, more diverse.

Data came from immunoSEQ multiplex PCR; TCRdb stores just in-frame clones and leaves some out. Of some 12,000 clones detected, approximately 90% appear once; the ten largest clones hold roughly 3.6%. A remark on this clone: What it recognizes is unknown.

The receptor was isolated from a person between 70 and 80 years old with invasive lung adenocarcinoma. This rearrangement joins TRBV28 to TRBJ1-2; TRBD1 agrees at 8 bases. The sample taken for sequencing was FFPE invasive lung adenocarcinoma tissue. The DNA for the CDR3 is TGTGCCAGCAGTTCCCAGGACAGGGATGGTGGCTACACCTTC. Protein: CASSSQDRDGGYTF.